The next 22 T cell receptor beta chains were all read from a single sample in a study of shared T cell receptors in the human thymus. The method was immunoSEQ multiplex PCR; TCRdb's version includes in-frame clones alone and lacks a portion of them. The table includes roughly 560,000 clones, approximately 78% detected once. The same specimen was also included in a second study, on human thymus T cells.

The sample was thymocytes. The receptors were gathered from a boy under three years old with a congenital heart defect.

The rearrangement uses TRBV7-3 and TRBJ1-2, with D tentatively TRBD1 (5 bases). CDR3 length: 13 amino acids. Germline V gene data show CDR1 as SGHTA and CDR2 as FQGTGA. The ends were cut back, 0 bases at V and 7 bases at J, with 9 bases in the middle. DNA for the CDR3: TGTGCCAGCAGCTTAACAGGGGTTCGTGGCTACACCTTC. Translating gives CASSLTGVRGYTF. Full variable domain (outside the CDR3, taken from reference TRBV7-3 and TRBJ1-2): GAGVSQTPSNKVTEKGKYVELRCDPISGHTALYWYRQSLGQGPEFLIYFQGTGAADDSGLPNDRFFAVRPEGSVSTLKIQRTERGDSAVYLCASSLTGVRGYTFGSGTRLTVV.

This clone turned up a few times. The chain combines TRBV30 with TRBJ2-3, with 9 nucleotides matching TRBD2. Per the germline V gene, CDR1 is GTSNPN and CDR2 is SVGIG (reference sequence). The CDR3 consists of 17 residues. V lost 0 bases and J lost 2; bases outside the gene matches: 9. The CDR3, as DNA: TGTGCCTGGAGTGTAGGGGATCTAGCGGGACCCACAGATACGCAGTATTTT. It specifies CAWSVGDLAGPTDTQYF.

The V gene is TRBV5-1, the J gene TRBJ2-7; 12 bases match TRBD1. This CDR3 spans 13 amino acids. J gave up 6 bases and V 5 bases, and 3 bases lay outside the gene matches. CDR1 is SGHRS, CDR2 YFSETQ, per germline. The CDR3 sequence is CASRGDRGPEQYF. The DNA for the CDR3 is TGCGCCAGCAGGGGGGACAGGGGGCCCGAGCAGTACTTC.

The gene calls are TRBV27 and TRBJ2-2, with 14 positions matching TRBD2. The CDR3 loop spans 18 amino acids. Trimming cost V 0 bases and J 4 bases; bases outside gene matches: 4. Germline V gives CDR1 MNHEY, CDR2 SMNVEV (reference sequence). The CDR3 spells CASSLSGLAGVGTGELFF. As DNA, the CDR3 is TGTGCCAGCAGTTTATCGGGACTAGCGGGAGTGGGCACCGGGGAGCTGTTTTTT.

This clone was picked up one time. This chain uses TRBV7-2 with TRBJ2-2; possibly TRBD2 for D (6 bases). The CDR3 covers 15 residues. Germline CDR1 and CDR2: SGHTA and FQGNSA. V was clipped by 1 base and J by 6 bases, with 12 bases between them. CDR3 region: CASSLVRGIAGELFF. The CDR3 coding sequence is TGTGCCAGCAGCTTAGTTCGGGGGATAGCCGGGGAGCTGTTTTTT.

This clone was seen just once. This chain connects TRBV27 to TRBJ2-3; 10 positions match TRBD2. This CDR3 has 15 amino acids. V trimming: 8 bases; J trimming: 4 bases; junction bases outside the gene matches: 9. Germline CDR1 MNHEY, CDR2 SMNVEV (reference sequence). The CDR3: CASEGPSGSADTQYF. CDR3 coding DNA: TGTGCCAGCGAAGGCCCTAGCGGGAGTGCAGATACGCAGTATTTT.

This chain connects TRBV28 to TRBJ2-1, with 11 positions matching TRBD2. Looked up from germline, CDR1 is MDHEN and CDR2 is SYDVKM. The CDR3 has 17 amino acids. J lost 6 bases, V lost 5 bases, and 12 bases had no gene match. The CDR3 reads CASSPRTSGPNINEQFF. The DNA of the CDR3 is TGTGCCAGCAGTCCGCGGACTAGCGGGCCTAACATCAATGAGCAGTTCTTC. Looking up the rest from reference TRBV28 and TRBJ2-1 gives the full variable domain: DVKVTQSSRYLVKRTGEKVFLECVQDMDHENMFWYRQDPGLGLRLIYFSYDVKMKEKGDIPEGYSVSREKKERFSLILESASTNQTSMYLCASSPRTSGPNINEQFFGPGTRLTVL.

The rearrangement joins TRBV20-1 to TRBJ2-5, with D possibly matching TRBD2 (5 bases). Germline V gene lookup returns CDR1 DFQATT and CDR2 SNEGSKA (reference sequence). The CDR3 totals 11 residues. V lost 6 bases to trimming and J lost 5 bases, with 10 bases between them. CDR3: CSAGLSETQYF. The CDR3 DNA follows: TGCAGTGCCGGACTGAGCGAGACCCAGTACTTC.

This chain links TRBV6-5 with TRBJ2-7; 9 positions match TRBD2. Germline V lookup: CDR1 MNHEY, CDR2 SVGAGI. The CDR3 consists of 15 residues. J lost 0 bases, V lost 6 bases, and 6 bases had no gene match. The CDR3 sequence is CASSLRGGSSYEQYF. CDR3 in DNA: TGTGCCAGCAGCCTGCGGGGGGGGAGCTCCTACGAGCAGTACTTC.

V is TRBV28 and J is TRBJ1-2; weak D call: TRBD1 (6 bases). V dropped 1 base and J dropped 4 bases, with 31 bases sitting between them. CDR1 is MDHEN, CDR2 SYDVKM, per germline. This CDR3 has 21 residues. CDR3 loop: CASSLSYPDRKEEDLGYGYTF. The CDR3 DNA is TGTGCCAGCAGTTTATCCTACCCCGACAGGAAAGAAGAAGACTTAGGCTATGGCTACACCTTC.

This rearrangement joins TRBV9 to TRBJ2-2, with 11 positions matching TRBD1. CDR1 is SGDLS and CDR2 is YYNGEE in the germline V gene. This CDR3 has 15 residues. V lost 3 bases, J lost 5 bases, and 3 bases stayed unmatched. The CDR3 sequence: CASSAGTGGTGELFF. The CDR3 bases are TGTGCCAGCAGCGCAGGGACAGGGGGGACCGGGGAGCTGTTTTTT.

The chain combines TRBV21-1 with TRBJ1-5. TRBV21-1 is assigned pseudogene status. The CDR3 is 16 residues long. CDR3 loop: CASSTEALGSNQPQHF. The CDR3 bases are TGTGCCAGCTCCACGGAGGCCCTGGGATCCAATCAGCCCCAGCATTTT.

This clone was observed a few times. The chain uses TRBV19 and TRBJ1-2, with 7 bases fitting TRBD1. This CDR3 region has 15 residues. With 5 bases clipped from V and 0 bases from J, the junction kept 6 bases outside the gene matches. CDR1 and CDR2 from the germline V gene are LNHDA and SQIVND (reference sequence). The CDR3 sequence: CASSLGQATNYGYTF. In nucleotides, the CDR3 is TGTGCCAGTAGTTTAGGACAGGCAACTAACTATGGCTACACCTTC.

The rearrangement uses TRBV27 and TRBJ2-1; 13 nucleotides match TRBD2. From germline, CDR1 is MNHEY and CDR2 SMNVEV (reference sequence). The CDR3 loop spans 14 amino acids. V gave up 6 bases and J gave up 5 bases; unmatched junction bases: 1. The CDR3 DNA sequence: TGTGCCAGCAGGGGACTAGCGGGAAACAATGAGCAGTTCTTC. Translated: CASRGLAGNNEQFF.

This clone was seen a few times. CDR3 sequence: CASGSGQETQYF. The DNA for the CDR3 is TGTGCCAGCGGGAGCGGGCAAGAGACCCAGTACTTC. The rearrangement joins TRBV7-2 to TRBJ2-5; weak D call: TRBD2 (6 bases). CDR3 length: 12 residues. The V gene lost 8 bases and the J gene lost 2 bases, with 9 bases spanning the gap. Germline-derived CDR1 and CDR2 are SGHTA and FQGNSA.

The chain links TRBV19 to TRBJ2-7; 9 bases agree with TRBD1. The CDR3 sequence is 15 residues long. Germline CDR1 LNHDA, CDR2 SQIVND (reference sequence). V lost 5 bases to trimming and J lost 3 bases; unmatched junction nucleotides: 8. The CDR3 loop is CASSPPRTGDYEQYF. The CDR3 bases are TGTGCCAGTAGTCCGCCTCGGACAGGGGACTACGAGCAGTACTTC.

CDR3 bases: TGTGCCAGCTCACCACCACGAGGGACCGGGGAGCTGTTTTTT. This gives the protein CASSPPRGTGELFF. The genes are TRBV18 and TRBJ2-2; D is perhaps TRBD2 (5 bases). This CDR3 comprises 14 residues. The V end lost 0 bases, the J end lost 5 bases, and 7 bases lay between the germline ends. CDR1 and CDR2 (germline): KGHSH, LQKENI.

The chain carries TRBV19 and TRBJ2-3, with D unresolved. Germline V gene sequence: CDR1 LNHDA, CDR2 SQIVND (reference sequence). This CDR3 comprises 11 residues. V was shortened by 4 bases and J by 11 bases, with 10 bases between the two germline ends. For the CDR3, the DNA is TGTGCCAGTAGTAACCAGCGCTGGCAGTATTTT. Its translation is CASSNQRWQYF.

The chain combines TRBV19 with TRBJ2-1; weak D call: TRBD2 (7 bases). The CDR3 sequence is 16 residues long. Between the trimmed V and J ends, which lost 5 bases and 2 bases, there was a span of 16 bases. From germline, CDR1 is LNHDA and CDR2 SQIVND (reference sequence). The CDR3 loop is CASSPRRGAAYNEQFF. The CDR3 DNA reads TGTGCCAGTAGTCCGCGCCGGGGGGCAGCCTACAATGAGCAGTTCTTC.

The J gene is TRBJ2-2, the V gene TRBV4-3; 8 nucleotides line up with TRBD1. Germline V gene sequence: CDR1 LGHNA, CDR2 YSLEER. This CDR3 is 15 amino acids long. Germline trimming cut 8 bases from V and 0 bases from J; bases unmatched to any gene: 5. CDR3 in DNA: TGCGCCAGCGGCCCGGGACAGGCGAACACCGGGGAGCTGTTTTTT. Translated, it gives CASGPGQANTGELFF.

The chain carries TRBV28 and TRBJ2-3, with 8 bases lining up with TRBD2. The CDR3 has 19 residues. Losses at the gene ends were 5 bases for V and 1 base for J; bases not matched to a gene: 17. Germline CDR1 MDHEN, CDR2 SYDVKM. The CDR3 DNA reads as TGTGCCAGCAGTCCGACCGTGGCTAGCGGGTGGAGGGGCACAGATACGCAGTATTTT. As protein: CASSPTVASGWRGTDTQYF.

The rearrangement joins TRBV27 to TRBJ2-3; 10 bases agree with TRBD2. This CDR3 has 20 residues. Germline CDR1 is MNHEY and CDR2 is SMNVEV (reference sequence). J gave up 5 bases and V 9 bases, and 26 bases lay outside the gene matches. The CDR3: CASGSPRRYFSGRSGDTQYF. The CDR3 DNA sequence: TGTGCCAGTGGAAGCCCACGACGTTACTTTAGCGGGAGGTCGGGAGATACGCAGTATTTT.